This passage covers 21 T cell receptor beta chains from one sample sequenced in a study of blood T cell repertoires in COVID-19. Assay: immunoSEQ multiplex PCR; the TCRdb copy retains only in-frame clones and omits some. The sample lists roughly 140,000 clones; roughly 77% were seen once. What was sequenced was peripheral blood. These receptors all come from a man in his fifties or sixties with acute or convalescent COVID-19.

This clone has more than one count but fewer than ten. The chain is built from TRBV5-1 and TRBJ2-7, with TRBD2 matching 13 bases. This CDR3 region has 16 residues. Germline V gene sequence: CDR1 SGHRS, CDR2 YFSETQ. V was clipped by 2 bases and J by 2 bases; unmatched bases: 4. The CDR3 loop is CASSFSLAGGTYEQYF. DNA of the CDR3: TGCGCCAGCAGCTTCTCACTAGCGGGAGGGACCTACGAGCAGTACTTC.

This clone was observed a handful of times. The V gene is TRBV7-8, the J gene TRBJ2-7; the D gene is possibly TRBD1 (5 bases). The CDR3 spans 13 residues. V was pared by 5 bases and J by 2 bases, with 10 bases between. The germline V gene has CDR1 SGHVS and CDR2 FQNEAQ. The CDR3 DNA follows: TGTGCCAGCAGCCCAGGGTTCCCCTACGAGCAGTACTTC. Its protein product is CASSPGFPYEQYF.

The gene calls are TRBV7-2 and TRBJ2-3; TRBD1 matches at 9 bases. V lost 1 base, J lost 5 bases, and 4 bases stayed unmatched. Germline V lookup: CDR1 SGHTA, CDR2 FQGNSA. The CDR3 consists of 15 residues. The CDR3 nucleotides are TGTGCCAGCAGCTTAGGGGGACAGGGAATAGATACGCAGTATTTT. This sequence encodes CASSLGGQGIDTQYF.

In its sample, this clone was seen a few times. The chain couples TRBV10-3 to TRBJ2-3, with 8 bases lining up with TRBD2. This CDR3 contains 16 residues. Germline V CDR1 and CDR2: ENHRY, SYGVKD. With 0 bases clipped from V and 2 bases from J, the junction kept 4 bases outside the gene matches. CDR3 sequence (DNA): TGTGCCATCAGTGAGTCAGGGACTAGATACACAGATACGCAGTATTTT. Residues: CAISESGTRYTDTQYF.

This rearrangement joins TRBV7-9 to TRBJ2-2; TRBD1 aligns across 11 bases. Per germline, CDR1 SEHNR and CDR2 FQNEAQ (reference sequence). The CDR3 is 17 residues long. The trim removed 5 bases at V and 6 bases at J, leaving 11 bases unmatched. CDR3 nucleotides: TGTGCCAGCAGCCCCCCGGACAGGGGGCGGTGGCCCGGGGAGCTGTTTTTT. This sequence encodes CASSPPDRGRWPGELFF.

The chain uses TRBV6-5 and TRBJ1-6, with D hard to call. This CDR3 is 15 amino acids long. V was shortened by 7 bases and J by 0 bases, with 10 bases between the two germline ends. The germline V gene encodes CDR1 MNHEY and CDR2 SVGAGI. The CDR3 loop is CASTNFSSYNSPLHF. CDR3 coding DNA: TGTGCCAGCACCAACTTTAGCTCCTATAATTCACCCCTCCACTTT.

The rearrangement links TRBV6-2 or TRBV6-3 to TRBJ2-1, with 9 positions matching TRBD2. Germline V lookup: CDR1 MNHEY, CDR2 SVGEGT. This CDR3 is built from 16 residues. J was trimmed by 8 bases and V by 2 bases; bases with no gene match: 10. The CDR3 loop is CASSYEAASGIDEQFF. CDR3 in DNA: TGTGCCAGCAGTTACGAGGCGGCTAGCGGGATTGATGAGCAGTTCTTC.

The genes are TRBV5-1 and TRBJ2-3; no firm D call. This CDR3 is 14 amino acids long. The germline CDR1 and CDR2 sequences are SGHRS and YFSETQ. Trimming removed 0 bases from V and 6 bases from J, with 11 bases in between. In nucleotides, the CDR3 is TGCGCCAGCAGCTTGGCCAGCGATATCGATACGCAGTATTTT. Its protein is CASSLASDIDTQYF.

V usage is TRBV5-5 and J usage is TRBJ2-7; 9 bases are a match to TRBD1. V was clipped by 4 bases and J by 2 bases; unmatched bases: 16. CDR1 and CDR2 from the germline V gene are SGHKS and YYEKEE (reference sequence). The CDR3 length is 18 residues. Here the CDR3 DNA reads TGTGCCAGCAGCGTGGACAGGGGAAGAAGCGGGCCCCCCTACGAGCAGTACTTC. Its translation: CASSVDRGRSGPPYEQYF. The full variable domain, in which reference TRBV5-5 and TRBJ2-7 provide the parts outside the CDR3, is DAGVTQSPTHLIKTRGQQVTLRCSPISGHKSVSWYQQVLGQGPQFIFQYYEKEERGRGNFPDRFSARQFPNYSSELNVNALLLGDSALYLCASSVDRGRSGPPYEQYFGPGTRLTVT.

V is TRBV4-2 and J is TRBJ2-5, with TRBD2 matching over 7 bases. Looked up from germline, CDR1 is LGHNA and CDR2 is YNFKEQ. The CDR3 length is 14 residues. J was trimmed by 5 bases and V by 4 bases; bases with no gene match: 7. The CDR3 DNA is TGTGCCAGCAGCCCAGGAGAGGGAGGGGAGACCCAGTACTTC. This encodes CASSPGEGGETQYF.

The chain is built from TRBV15 and TRBJ1-6; 7 bases agree with TRBD1. V shed 3 bases, J shed 6 bases, and the junction held 5 bases outside the gene matches. Germline CDR1 LNHNV, CDR2 YYDKDF (reference sequence). The CDR3 sequence is 15 residues long. The CDR3 bases are TGTGCCACCAGCAGCCCGGGACAGCCTAATTCACCCCTCCACTTT. This codes for CATSSPGQPNSPLHF.

This chain links TRBV6-5 with TRBJ2-3; D not certain. The CDR3 loop spans 13 amino acids. CDR1 and CDR2 from the germline V gene are MNHEY and SVGAGI. The germline V and J ends were trimmed by 4 bases and 3 bases, with 8 bases remaining between them. The CDR3, as DNA: TGTGCCAGCAGTTTGACCGGGACAGATACGCAGTATTTT. Protein sequence: CASSLTGTDTQYF.

The chain is built from TRBV10-3 and TRBJ2-7, with 11 bases lining up with TRBD2. Unmatched junction bases numbered 6, after V lost 6 bases and J lost 2 bases. The CDR3 is 15 residues long. Germline V lookup: CDR1 ENHRY, CDR2 SYGVKD. In DNA, the CDR3 is TGTGCCATCAGCTCGACTAGCGGGAATACCTACGAGCAGTACTTC. Amino acid sequence: CAISSTSGNTYEQYF.

This clone turned up a few times. V and J are TRBV7-3 and TRBJ2-1; the D gene is possibly TRBD2 (5 bases). CDR3 size: 14 residues. The ends were cut back, 5 bases at V and 7 bases at J, with 15 bases in the middle. CDR1 and CDR2 (germline): SGHTA, FQGTGA. CDR3 coding DNA: TGTGCCAGCAGCCCCCCTGGGAGTGGGAATGAGCAGTTCTTC. It specifies CASSPPGSGNEQFF.

The chain combines TRBV5-1 with TRBJ1-1; unclear D gene. CDR3 length equals 13 residues. Germline V gene sequence: CDR1 SGHRS, CDR2 YFSETQ. Trimming removed 0 bases from V and 9 bases from J, with 12 bases in between. CDR3 in amino acids: CASSLGNTGQAFF. CDR3 nucleotides: TGCGCCAGCAGCTTGGGGAACACTGGGCAAGCTTTCTTT.

This chain joins TRBV11-1 and TRBJ2-1; 10 positions match TRBD1. This CDR3 spans 15 amino acids. Germline trimming cut 5 bases from V and 5 bases from J; bases unmatched to any gene: 6. CDR1 SGHAT and CDR2 FQDESV come from the germline V gene (reference sequence). This CDR3 is CASSEGTGADNEQFF. In DNA, the CDR3 is TGTGCCAGCAGCGAGGGGACAGGGGCTGACAATGAGCAGTTCTTC. The variable domain in full, with the rest retrieved from reference TRBV11-1 and TRBJ2-1, is EAEVAQSPRYKITEKSQAVAFWCDPISGHATLYWYRQILGQGPELLVQFQDESVVDDSQLPKDRFSAERLKGVDSTLKIQPAELGDSAMYLCASSEGTGADNEQFFGPGTRLTVL.

This chain connects TRBV19 to TRBJ1-5; 7 bases are shared with TRBD1. J lost 4 bases, V lost 1 base, and 10 bases had no gene match. CDR3 length: 17 amino acids. Germline CDR1 reads LNHDA; CDR2 reads SQIVND (reference sequence). CDR3: CASSIGTGANLNQPQHF. In nucleotides, the CDR3 is TGTGCCAGTAGTATAGGAACAGGGGCGAACCTTAATCAGCCCCAGCATTTT.

This sequence joins TRBV6-6 and TRBJ2-2; possibly TRBD2 for D (9 bases). This CDR3 has 15 residues. The V and J ends lost 4 bases and 7 bases respectively, with 16 bases between them. Per germline, CDR1 MNHNY and CDR2 SVGAGI (reference sequence). CDR3 in DNA: TGTGCCAGCAGTTTGCGGGAGGGACAGGTCGGGGAGCTGTTTTTT. As protein: CASSLREGQVGELFF.

The V call is TRBV6-5, the J call TRBJ1-1; D unclear. Germline V lookup: CDR1 MNHEY, CDR2 SVGAGI. The CDR3 is made up of 15 amino acids. The ends were cut back, 0 bases at V and 1 base at J, with 9 bases in the middle. CDR3 nucleotide sequence: TGTGCCAGCAGTTACTCGATAGAGCAGAACACTGAAGCTTTCTTT. This sequence encodes CASSYSIEQNTEAFF.

This clone was seen a handful of times. This CDR3 reads CATSDPGGPSGTDTQYF. The CDR3, as DNA: TGTGCCACCAGTGACCCCGGGGGGCCGAGCGGCACAGATACGCAGTATTTT. The chain carries TRBV24-1 and TRBJ2-3, with D possibly being TRBD2 (7 bases). The CDR3 runs 17 residues. The germline V gene has CDR1 KGHDR and CDR2 SFDVKD. With 4 bases removed from V and 1 base from J, the gap between germline ends came to 17 bases.

This clone is a singleton in its sample. The rearrangement joins TRBV6-5 to TRBJ1-1; D call uncertain. From germline, CDR1 is MNHEY and CDR2 SVGAGI. The CDR3 runs to 13 residues. V lost 5 bases, J lost 6 bases, and 13 bases lay in between. The CDR3 nucleotides read TGTGCCAGCAGTCCCCCCGGGAGGGCTGAAGCTTTCTTT. It specifies CASSPPGRAEAFF.